This TCR beta chain comes out of a study of graft-versus-host responses after intestinal transplantation. Across the whole study: Multivisceral, liver-intestinal, or isolated intestinal transplants were received by the recipients.

Libraries were prepared by immunoSEQ multiplex PCR; TCRdb keeps only in-frame clonotypes and omits some of them. The table lists about 96,000 clones, 92% of them singletons. Germline V gene data show CDR1 as LGHNT and CDR2 as FRNRAP. The V end lost 2 bases, the J end lost 0 bases, and 15 bases lay between the germline ends. The CDR3 has 17 amino acids. As to this clone: Its antigen is unknown.

Study-wide results and limits: Early post-transplant declines in HvG were associated with peak levels of circulating GvH clones.

V usage is TRBV12-5 and J usage is TRBJ2-3; TRBD2 is a possible D gene (5 bases). This sequence was found in a human donor who received an intestinal transplant. The source was unstimulated CD4+ T cells sorted from spleen or lymph node cells, collected before intestinal transplant. CDR3 protein: CASGLTVIALSTDTQYF. In DNA, the CDR3 is TGTGCTAGTGGTTTGACGGTTATAGCGTTAAGCACAGATACGCAGTATTTT.